The source of this TCR beta chain is a study of esophageal squamous cell carcinoma under preoperative chemotherapy. Study-wide context: Samples included peripheral blood T cells as well as tumor-infiltrating lymphocytes. Regarding the study as a whole: Post-treatment tumor-infiltrating lymphocytes appeared partly derived from peripheral T cells migrating into the tumor. Paclitaxel-nedaplatin therapy caused immediate, substantial clonotype frequency changes.

A remark on this clonotype: Its antigen is not identified.

Documented time point: after preoperative PTX-NDP chemotherapy. Before surgery, patients were given preoperative paclitaxel-nedaplatin chemotherapy. TCRdb independently ran MiXCR on the PCR reads; one entry per CDR3 protein. In the table there are around 30,000 distinct CDR3 sequences, around 49% of which are singletons. The ends were cut back, 4 bases at V and 9 bases at J, with 10 bases in the middle. The CDR3 totals 12 residues. CDR1 and CDR2 (germline): SGHTA, FQGTGA. The TCR sequence derives from a human donor with esophageal squamous cell carcinoma. The donor label of this sample is uncertain. The biological material was taken from a patient given preoperative chemotherapy. The V call is TRBV7-3, the J call TRBJ2-1; maybe TRBD1 (5 bases). CDR3 region: CASSSGKGEQFF. The CDR3 DNA follows: TGTGCCAGCAGCTCAGGGAAAGGTGAGCAGTTCTTC.